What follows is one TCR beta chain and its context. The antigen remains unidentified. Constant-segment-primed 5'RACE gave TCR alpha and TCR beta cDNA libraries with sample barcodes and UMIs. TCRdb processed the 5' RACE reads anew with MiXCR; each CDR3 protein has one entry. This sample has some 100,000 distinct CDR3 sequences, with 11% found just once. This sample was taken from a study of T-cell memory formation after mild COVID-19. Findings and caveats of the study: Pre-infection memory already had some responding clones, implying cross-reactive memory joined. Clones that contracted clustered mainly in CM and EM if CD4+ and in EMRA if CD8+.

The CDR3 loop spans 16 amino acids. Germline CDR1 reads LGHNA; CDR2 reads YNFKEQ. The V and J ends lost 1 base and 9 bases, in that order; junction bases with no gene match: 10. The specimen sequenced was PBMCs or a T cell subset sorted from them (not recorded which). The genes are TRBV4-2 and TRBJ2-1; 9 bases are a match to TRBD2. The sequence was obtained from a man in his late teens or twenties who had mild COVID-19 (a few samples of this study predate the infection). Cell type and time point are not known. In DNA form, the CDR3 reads TGTGCCAGCAGCCAAGGGGCGGGGGGGCATCAGGTTGAGCAGTTCTTC. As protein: CASSQGAGGHQVEQFF.